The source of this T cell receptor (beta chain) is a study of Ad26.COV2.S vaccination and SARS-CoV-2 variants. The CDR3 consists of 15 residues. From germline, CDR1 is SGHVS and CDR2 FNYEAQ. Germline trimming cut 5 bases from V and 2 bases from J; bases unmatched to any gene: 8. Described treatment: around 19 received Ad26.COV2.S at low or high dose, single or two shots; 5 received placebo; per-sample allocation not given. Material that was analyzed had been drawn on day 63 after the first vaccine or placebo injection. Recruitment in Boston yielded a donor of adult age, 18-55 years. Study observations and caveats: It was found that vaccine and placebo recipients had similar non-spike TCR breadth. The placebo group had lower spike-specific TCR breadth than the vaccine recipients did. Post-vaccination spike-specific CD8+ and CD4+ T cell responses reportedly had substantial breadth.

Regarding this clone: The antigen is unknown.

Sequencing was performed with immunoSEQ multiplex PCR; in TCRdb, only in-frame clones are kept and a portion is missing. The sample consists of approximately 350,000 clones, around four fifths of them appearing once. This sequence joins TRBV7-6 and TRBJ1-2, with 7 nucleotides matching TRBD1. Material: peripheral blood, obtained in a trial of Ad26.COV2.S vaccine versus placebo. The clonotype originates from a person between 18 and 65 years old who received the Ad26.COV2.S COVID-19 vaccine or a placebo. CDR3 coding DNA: TGTGCCAGCAGCCCGCAGGGGGGGGTAAACTATGGCTACACCTTC. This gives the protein CASSPQGGVNYGYTF.